This T cell receptor beta chain was observed in a study of blood T cell repertoires in COVID-19. With V trimmed by 4 bases and J by 4 bases, 6 bases remained unmatched. Germline V gene sequence: CDR1 SGHTS, CDR2 YDEGEE. The CDR3 is made up of 17 amino acids. The table came from immunoSEQ multiplex PCR; TCRdb's copy has only in-frame clones and leaves some out. The sample shows just over 90,000 clones, roughly 80% of them seen only once. This receptor was obtained from a human donor in a cohort sampled during active COVID-19. Sequenced material: peripheral blood. The chain carries TRBV5-8 and TRBJ2-3; 16 nucleotides align to TRBD2. The DNA of the CDR3 is TGTGCCAGCAGCATAGGGACTAGCGGGGGGGCCGCAGATACGCAGTATTTT. Residues: CASSIGTSGGAADTQYF.